The 12 T cell receptor beta chains presented below share a single source sample, sequenced in a study of T cell repertoires in cytomegalovirus infection. TCRdb re-analysed the reads in MiXCR, keeping a single row per CDR3 protein. The sample holds around 740,000 distinct CDR3 sequences, 35% to 45% seen once. The material sequenced was PBMCs. These receptors were collected from a human donor in good health (CMV status not recorded). Some clones in this sample may be carry-over from other donors' samples.

About this clonotype itself: A much larger clonotype is one base distant, so this may be a read error. V and J are TRBV7-8 and TRBJ2-5; D unclear. The germline V gene has CDR1 SGHVS and CDR2 FQNEAQ. The germline V and J ends were trimmed by 7 bases and 0 bases, with 3 bases remaining between them. CDR3 length equals 11 residues. CDR3 in amino acids: CASNYQETQYF. CDR3 DNA: TGTGCCAGCAACTACCAAGAGACCCAGTACTTC.

This clonotype came up many times. This sequence joins TRBV12-3 or TRBV12-4 and TRBJ2-7, with unresolved D. This CDR3 spans 13 amino acids. V was cut by 2 bases and J by 6 bases, with 11 bases left in between. The CDR3 bases are TGTGCCAGCAGTTTAAGTTTTGGTGGCGAGCAGTACTTC. Its translation: CASSLSFGGEQYF.

This CDR3 reads CASSQAGQGNGYTF. For the CDR3, the DNA is TGCGCCAGCAGCCAAGCCGGACAGGGCAATGGCTACACCTTC. The rearrangement links TRBV4-1 to TRBJ1-2; the match to TRBD1 covers 8 bases. Germline assignment: CDR1 MGHRA and CDR2 YSYEKL. Trimming cost V 1 base and J 6 bases; bases outside gene matches: 4. CDR3 length equals 14 residues.

This clonotype showed up just a few times. The chain employs TRBV4-2 and TRBJ2-1; 9 bases match TRBD2. There are 15 residues in the CDR3. Germline CDR1 LGHNA, CDR2 YNFKEQ. The ends lost 5 bases at V and 4 bases at J; junction bases unmatched: 6. DNA for the CDR3: TGTGCCAGCAGCTACGTAGCGGGAGAGTACAATGAGCAGTTCTTC. Its translation: CASSYVAGEYNEQFF.

The rearrangement links TRBV19 to TRBJ2-5, with D hard to call. The germline CDR1 and CDR2 sequences are LNHDA and SQIVND (reference sequence). Trimming left V 4 bases short and J 3 bases short, with 6 bases between. The CDR3 runs to 12 residues. This chain's CDR3 is CASSNREETQYF. CDR3 sequence (DNA): TGTGCCAGTAGTAACCGGGAAGAGACCCAGTACTTC.

In its sample, this clonotype was seen a few times. The chain combines TRBV19 with TRBJ2-4; D ambiguous. This CDR3 region has 12 residues. Trimming removed 4 bases from V and 9 bases from J, with 10 bases in between. Germline assignment: CDR1 LNHDA and CDR2 SQIVND (reference sequence). CDR3 protein: CASSKIRPIQYF. Here the CDR3 DNA reads TGTGCCAGTAGTAAGATTCGTCCCATTCAGTACTTC.

The chain recombines TRBV12-3 or TRBV12-4 with TRBJ1-4, with a weak D call TRBD1 (5 bases). Trimming took off 6 bases at V and 7 bases at J, with 18 bases between the two ends. This CDR3 is 15 amino acids long. Here the CDR3 DNA reads TGTGCCAGCAGACCTAACACCCGGAGGGGTGAAAAACTGTTTTTT. Amino acids: CASRPNTRRGEKLFF.

The chain has TRBV29-1 and TRBJ2-1; unclear D gene. Deletions cut 8 bases from V and 0 bases from J, with 14 bases between. This CDR3 is built from 14 residues. The germline V gene encodes CDR1 SQVTM and CDR2 ANQGSEA. The CDR3 DNA reads as TGCAGCATACTGGACCGTCGCTCCTACAATGAGCAGTTCTTC. It specifies CSILDRRSYNEQFF.

This chain joins TRBV7-9 and TRBJ2-7; 8 bases are a match to TRBD1. J lost 3 bases, V lost 5 bases, and 9 bases had no gene match. The germline gives CDR1 SEHNR, CDR2 FQNEAQ (reference sequence). There are 15 residues in the CDR3. CDR3 in amino acids: CASSGQGDRNYEQYF. In nucleotides, the CDR3 is TGTGCCAGCAGCGGGCAAGGGGACAGGAACTACGAGCAGTACTTC.

The V gene is TRBV9, the J gene TRBJ1-4, with D possibly TRBD1 on 5 matching bases. Trimming removed 1 base at V and 3 bases at J, with 16 bases between. The CDR3 loop spans 17 amino acids. Germline CDR1 is SGDLS and CDR2 is YYNGEE. The CDR3 DNA is TGTGCCAGCAGCGTAACGGGCCTGGGGCGAGCTAATGAAAAACTGTTTTTT. It specifies CASSVTGLGRANEKLFF.

This chain joins TRBV10-3 and TRBJ2-1, with 7 bases identical to TRBD2. Germline values: CDR1 ENHRY, CDR2 SYGVKD. The CDR3 is 17 amino acids. V gave up 4 bases and J gave up 0 bases; unmatched junction bases: 9. The CDR3 nucleotides read TGTGCCATCAGTGGGGGGGAGGGGCAGGACTCCTACAATGAGCAGTTCTTC. This gives the protein CAISGGEGQDSYNEQFF.

The chain has TRBV19 and TRBJ1-1; D unclear. Trimming removed 2 bases from V and 10 bases from J, with 11 bases in between. Germline loops: CDR1 LNHDA, CDR2 SQIVND (reference sequence). This CDR3 has 12 amino acids. CDR3 sequence reads: CASSITGQGAFF. As DNA, the CDR3 is TGTGCCAGTAGTATAACCGGCCAAGGAGCTTTCTTT.